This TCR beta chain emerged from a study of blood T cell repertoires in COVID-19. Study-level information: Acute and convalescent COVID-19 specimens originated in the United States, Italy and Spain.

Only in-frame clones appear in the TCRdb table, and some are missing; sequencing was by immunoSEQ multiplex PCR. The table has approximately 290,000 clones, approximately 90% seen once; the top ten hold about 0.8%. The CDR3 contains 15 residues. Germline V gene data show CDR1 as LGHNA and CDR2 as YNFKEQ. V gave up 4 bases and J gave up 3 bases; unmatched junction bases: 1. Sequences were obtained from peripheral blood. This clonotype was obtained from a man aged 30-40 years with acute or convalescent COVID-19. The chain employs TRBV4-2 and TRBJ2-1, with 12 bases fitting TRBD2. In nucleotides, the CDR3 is TGTGCCAGCAGCCCTAGCGGGGGGGACTACAATGAGCAGTTCTTC. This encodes CASSPSGGDYNEQFF.